The sequence of this T cell receptor (beta chain) was determined in a study of T cell repertoires in cytomegalovirus infection. This clonotype has at least ten counts. Its antigen is not identified. In TCRdb, the reads were re-called with MiXCR into one record per CDR3 protein. The sample includes about 340,000 distinct CDR3 sequences, around 29% of them seen just once. Germline V gene sequence: CDR1 SEHNR, CDR2 FQNEAQ (reference sequence). The CDR3 is 14 amino acids. The V gene lost 4 bases and the J gene lost 1 base, with 10 bases spanning the gap. The TCR sequence derives from a human donor in good health (CMV status not recorded). Some clones in this sample may be carry-over from other donors' samples. The input for sequencing was cultured PBMCs, taken from culture after CMV antigen stimulation. This chain connects TRBV7-9 to TRBJ1-1, with D maybe TRBD1 (5 bases). This chain's CDR3 is CASSSDGQNTEAFF. Here the CDR3 DNA reads TGTGCCAGCAGCTCGGACGGACAGAACACTGAAGCTTTCTTT. The whole variable domain, remainder taken from reference TRBV7-9 and TRBJ1-1, is DTGVSQNPRHKITKRGQNVTFRCDPISEHNRLYWYRQTLGQGPEFLTYFQNEAQLEKSRLLSDRFSAERPKGSFSTLEIQRTEQGDSAMYLCASSSDGQNTEAFFGQGTRLTVV.